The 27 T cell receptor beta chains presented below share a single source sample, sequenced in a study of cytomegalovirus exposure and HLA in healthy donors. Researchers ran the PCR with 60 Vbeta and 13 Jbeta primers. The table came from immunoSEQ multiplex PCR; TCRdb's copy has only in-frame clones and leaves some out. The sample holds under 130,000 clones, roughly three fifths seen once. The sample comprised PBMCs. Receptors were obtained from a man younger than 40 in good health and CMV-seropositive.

The CDR3 loop is CASHRTEDETQYF. In DNA form, the CDR3 reads TGTGCCAGCCACCGGACAGAAGACGAAACCCAGTACTTC. The rearrangement links TRBV19 to TRBJ2-5; a weak D match, TRBD1 (6 bases). Germline CDR1 is LNHDA and CDR2 is SQIVND (reference sequence). V dropped 9 bases and J dropped 8 bases, with 19 bases sitting between them. The CDR3 length is 13 residues.

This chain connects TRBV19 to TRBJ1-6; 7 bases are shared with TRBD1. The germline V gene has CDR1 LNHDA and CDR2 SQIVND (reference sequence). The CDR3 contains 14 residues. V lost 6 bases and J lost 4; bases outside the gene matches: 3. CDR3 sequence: CASREGQYNSPLHF. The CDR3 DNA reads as TGTGCCAGTAGAGAGGGACAGTATAATTCACCCCTCCACTTT. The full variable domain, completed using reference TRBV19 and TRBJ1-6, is DGGITQSPKYLFRKEGQNVTLSCEQNLNHDAMYWYRQDPGQGLRLIYYSQIVNDFQKGDIAEGYSVSREKKESFPLTVTSAQKNPTAFYLCASREGQYNSPLHFGNGTRLTVT.

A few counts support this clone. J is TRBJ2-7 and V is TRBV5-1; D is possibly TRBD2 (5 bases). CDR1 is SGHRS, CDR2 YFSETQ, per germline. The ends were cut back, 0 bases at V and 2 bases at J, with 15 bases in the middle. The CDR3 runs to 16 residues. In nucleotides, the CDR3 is TGCGCCAGCAGCTTGGGTCGGGGTGCCACAGCCTACGAGCAGTACTTC. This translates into CASSLGRGATAYEQYF.

The CDR3 region has the DNA TGTGCCAGCAGCTACGACTCATTTACGCAGTATTTT. Translation: CASSYDSFTQYF. The chain joins TRBV2 to TRBJ2-3; D is undetermined. Germline V CDR1 and CDR2: SNHLY, FYNNEI. Trimming removed 6 bases at V and 8 bases at J, with 12 bases between. The CDR3 extends over 12 amino acids.

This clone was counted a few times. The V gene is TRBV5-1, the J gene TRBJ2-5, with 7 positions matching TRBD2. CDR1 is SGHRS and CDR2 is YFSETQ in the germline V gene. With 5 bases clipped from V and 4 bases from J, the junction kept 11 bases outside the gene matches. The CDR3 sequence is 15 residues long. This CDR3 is CASSPQRGQGETQYF. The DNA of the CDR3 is TGCGCCAGCAGTCCTCAGCGGGGCCAAGGAGAGACCCAGTACTTC. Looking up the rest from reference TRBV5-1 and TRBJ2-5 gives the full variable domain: KAGVTQTPRYLIKTRGQQVTLSCSPISGHRSVSWYQQTPGQGLQFLFEYFSETQRNKGNFPGRFSGRQFSNSRSEMNVSTLELGDSALYLCASSPQRGQGETQYFGPGTRLLVL.

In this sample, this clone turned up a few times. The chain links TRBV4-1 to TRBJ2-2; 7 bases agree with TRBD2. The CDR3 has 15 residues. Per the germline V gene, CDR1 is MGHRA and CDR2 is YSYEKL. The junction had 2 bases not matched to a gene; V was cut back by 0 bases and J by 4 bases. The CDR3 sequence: CASSQDSGGTGELFF. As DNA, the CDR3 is TGCGCCAGCAGCCAAGACTCGGGGGGCACCGGGGAGCTGTTTTTT.

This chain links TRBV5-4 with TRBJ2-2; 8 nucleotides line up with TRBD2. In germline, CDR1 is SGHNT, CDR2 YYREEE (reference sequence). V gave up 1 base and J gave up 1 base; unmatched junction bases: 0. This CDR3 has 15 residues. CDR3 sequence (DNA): TGTGCCAGCAGCTTGACTAGCGGGAACACCGGGGAGCTGTTTTTT. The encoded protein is CASSLTSGNTGELFF.

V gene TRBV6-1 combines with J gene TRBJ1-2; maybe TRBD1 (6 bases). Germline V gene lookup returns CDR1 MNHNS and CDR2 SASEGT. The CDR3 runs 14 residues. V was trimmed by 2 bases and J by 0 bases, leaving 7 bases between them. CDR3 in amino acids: CASSETGTNYGYTF. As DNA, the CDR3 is TGTGCCAGCAGTGAAACAGGGACTAACTATGGCTACACCTTC.

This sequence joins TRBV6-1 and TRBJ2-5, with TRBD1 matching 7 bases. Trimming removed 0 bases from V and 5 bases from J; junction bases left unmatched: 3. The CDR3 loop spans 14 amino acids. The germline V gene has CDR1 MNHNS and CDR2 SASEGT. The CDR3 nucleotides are TGTGCCAGCAGTGAAGCGCAAGGGGGCGAGACCCAGTACTTC. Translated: CASSEAQGGETQYF.

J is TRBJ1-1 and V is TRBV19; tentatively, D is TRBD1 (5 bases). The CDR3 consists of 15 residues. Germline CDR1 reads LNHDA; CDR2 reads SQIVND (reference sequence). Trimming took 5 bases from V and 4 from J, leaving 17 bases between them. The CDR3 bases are TGTGCCAGTAGTTTCAGTGGGAGGGGACGCACTGAAGCTTTCTTT. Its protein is CASSFSGRGRTEAFF.

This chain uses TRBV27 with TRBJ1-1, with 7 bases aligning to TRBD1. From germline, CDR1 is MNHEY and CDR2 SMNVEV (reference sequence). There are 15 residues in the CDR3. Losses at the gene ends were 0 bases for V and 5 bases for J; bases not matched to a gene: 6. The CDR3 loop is CASSLSKTGRTEAFF. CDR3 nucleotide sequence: TGTGCCAGCAGTTTATCGAAGACAGGGAGAACTGAAGCTTTCTTT.

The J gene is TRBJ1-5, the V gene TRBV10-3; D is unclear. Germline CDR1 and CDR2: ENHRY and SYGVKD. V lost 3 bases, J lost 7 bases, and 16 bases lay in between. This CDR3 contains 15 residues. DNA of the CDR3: TGTGCCATCAGTGAAATCGACCCCGGGTTACAGCCCCAGCATTTT. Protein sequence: CAISEIDPGLQPQHF.

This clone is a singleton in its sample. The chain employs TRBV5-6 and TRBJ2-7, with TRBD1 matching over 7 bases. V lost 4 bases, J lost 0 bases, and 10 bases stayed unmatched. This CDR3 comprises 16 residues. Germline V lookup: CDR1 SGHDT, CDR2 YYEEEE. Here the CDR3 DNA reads TGTGCCAGCAGCACCTGGACAGGCCTTCTCTCCTACGAGCAGTACTTC. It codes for CASSTWTGLLSYEQYF.

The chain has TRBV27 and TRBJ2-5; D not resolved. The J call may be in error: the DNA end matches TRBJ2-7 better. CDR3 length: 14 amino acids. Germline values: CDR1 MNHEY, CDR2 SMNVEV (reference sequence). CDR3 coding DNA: TGTGCCAGCAGCCCACCAGGAAACTCCTACGAGCAGTACTTC. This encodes CASSPPGNSYEQYF.

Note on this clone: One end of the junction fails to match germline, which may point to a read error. CDR3 loop: CAGSLGGATNEKLFF. In DNA, the CDR3 is TGCGCCGGCAGCTTGGGGGGCGCAACTAATGAAAAACTGTTTTTT. The chain has TRBV5-1 and TRBJ1-4; D perhaps matches TRBD1 (6 bases). CDR1 is SGHRS, CDR2 YFSETQ, per germline. The CDR3 runs to 15 residues. The whole variable domain, remainder taken from reference TRBV5-1 and TRBJ1-4, is KAGVTQTPRYLIKTRGQQVTLSCSPISGHRSVSWYQQTPGQGLQFLFEYFSETQRNKGNFPGRFSGRQFSNSRSEMNVSTLELGDSALYLCAGSLGGATNEKLFFGSGTQLSVL.

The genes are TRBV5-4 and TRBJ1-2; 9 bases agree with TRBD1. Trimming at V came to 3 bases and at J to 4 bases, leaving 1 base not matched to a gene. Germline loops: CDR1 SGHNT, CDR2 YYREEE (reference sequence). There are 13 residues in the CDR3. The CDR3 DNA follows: TGTGCCAGCAGCTCGGACAGGGGCTATGGCTACACCTTC. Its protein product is CASSSDRGYGYTF.

The CDR3 spells CASGLSSLSTDTQYF. In nucleotides, the CDR3 is TGTGCCAGCGGACTCTCTTCGCTGAGCACAGATACGCAGTATTTT. The chain uses TRBV9 and TRBJ2-3; maybe TRBD2 (5 bases). V lost 7 bases and J 0 bases, leaving 15 bases between the germline ends. This CDR3 is 15 amino acids long. Germline lookup yields CDR1 SGDLS and CDR2 YYNGEE.

Here the CDR3 DNA reads TGTGCCAGTAGTATCGGACAGACGGTCAATGAGCAGTTCTTC. It translates to CASSIGQTVNEQFF. The chain links TRBV19 to TRBJ2-1; a weak D match, TRBD1 (6 bases). V dropped 3 bases and J dropped 6 bases, with 12 bases sitting between them. CDR3 length: 14 residues. Germline values: CDR1 LNHDA, CDR2 SQIVND (reference sequence).

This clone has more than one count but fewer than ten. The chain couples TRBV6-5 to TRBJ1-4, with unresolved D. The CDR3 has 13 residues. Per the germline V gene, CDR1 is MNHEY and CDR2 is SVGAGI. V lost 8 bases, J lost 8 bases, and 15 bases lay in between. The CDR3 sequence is CASSGLQREKLFF. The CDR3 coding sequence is TGTGCCAGCTCCGGCCTTCAGCGGGAAAAACTGTTTTTT.

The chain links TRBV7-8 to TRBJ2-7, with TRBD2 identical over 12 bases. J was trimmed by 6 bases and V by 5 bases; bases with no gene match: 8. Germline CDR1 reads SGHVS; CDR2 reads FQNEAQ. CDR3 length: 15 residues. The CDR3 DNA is TGTGCCAGCAGCGCCACTAGCGGGGGGTTCGGCGAGCAGTACTTC. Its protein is CASSATSGGFGEQYF. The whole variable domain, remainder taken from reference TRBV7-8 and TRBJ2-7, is GAGVSQSPRYKVAKRGQDVALRCDPISGHVSLFWYQQALGQGPEFLTYFQNEAQLDKSGLPSDRFFAERPEGSVSTLKIQRTQQEDSAVYLCASSATSGGFGEQYFGPGTRLTVT.

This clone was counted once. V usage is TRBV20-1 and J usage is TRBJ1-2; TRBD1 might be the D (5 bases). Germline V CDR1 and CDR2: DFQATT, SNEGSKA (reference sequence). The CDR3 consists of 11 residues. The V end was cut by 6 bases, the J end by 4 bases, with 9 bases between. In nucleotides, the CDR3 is TGCAGTGCACACGACAGCTATGGCTACACCTTC. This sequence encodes CSAHDSYGYTF.

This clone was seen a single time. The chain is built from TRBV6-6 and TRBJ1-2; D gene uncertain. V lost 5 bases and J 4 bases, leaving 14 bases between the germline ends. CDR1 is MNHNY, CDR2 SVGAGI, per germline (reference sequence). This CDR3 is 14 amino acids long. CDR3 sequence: CASSGRLSGYGYTF. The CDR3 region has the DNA TGTGCCAGCAGTGGACGACTAAGCGGCTATGGCTACACCTTC.

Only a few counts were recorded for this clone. The CDR3 DNA reads as TGTGCCATCAACAAGGAGGGCCGCGGCGAGCAGTACTTC. Translating it yields CAINKEGRGEQYF. The chain uses TRBV10-3 and TRBJ2-7; TRBD2 is a possible D gene (6 bases). The V and J ends lost 7 bases and 6 bases respectively, with 16 bases between them. Germline V gives CDR1 ENHRY, CDR2 SYGVKD. The CDR3 runs 13 residues.

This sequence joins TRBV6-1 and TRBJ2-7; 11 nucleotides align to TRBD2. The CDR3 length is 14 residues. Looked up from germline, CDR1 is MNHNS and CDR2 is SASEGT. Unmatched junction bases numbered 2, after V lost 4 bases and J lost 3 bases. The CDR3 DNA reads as TGTGCCAGCAGTGCAGGACTAGCGGGCTACGAGCAGTACTTC. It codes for CASSAGLAGYEQYF.

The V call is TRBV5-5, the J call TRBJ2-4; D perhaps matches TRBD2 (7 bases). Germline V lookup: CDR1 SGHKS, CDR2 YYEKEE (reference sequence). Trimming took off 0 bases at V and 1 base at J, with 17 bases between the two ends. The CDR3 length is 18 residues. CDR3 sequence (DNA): TGTGCCAGCAGCTTGGAGGGCGGGGGCACTCGGGCCAAAAACATTCAGTACTTC. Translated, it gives CASSLEGGGTRAKNIQYF.

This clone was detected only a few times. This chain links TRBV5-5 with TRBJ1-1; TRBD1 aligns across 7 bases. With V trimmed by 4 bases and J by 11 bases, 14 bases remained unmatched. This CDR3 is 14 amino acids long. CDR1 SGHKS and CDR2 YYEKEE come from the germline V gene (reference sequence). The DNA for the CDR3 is TGTGCCAGCAGCGCGTCGGACAGGCTTGGGTGGGCTTTCTTT. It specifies CASSASDRLGWAFF.

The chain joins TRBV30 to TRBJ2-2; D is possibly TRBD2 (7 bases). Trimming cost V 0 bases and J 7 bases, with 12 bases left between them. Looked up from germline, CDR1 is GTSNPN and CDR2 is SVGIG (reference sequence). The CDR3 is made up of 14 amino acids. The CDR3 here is CAWSVGGGGGELFF. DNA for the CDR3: TGTGCCTGGAGTGTAGGCGGGGGCGGCGGGGAGCTGTTTTTT.